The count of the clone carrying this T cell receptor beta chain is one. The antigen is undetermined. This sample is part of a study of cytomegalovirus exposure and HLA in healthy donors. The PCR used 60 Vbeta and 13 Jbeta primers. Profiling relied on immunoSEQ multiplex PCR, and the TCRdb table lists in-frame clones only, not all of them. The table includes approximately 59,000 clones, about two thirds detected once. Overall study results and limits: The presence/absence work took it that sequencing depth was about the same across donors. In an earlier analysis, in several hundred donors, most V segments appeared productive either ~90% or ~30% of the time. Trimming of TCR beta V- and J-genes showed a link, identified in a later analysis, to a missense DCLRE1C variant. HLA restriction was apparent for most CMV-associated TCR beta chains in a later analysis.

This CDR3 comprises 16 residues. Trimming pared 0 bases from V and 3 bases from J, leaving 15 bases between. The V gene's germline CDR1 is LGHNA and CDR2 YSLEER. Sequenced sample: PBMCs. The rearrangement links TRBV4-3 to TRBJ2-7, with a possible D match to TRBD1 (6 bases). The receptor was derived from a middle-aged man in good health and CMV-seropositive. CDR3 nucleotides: TGCGCCAGCAGCCAAGATATCCGGACAGAAAACTACGAGCAGTACTTC. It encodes CASSQDIRTENYEQYF.